The clone carrying this TCR beta chain was seen many times. Its antigen is not known. Germline trimming cut 5 bases from V and 5 bases from J; bases unmatched to any gene: 8. The CDR3 covers 14 residues. Germline V gene data show CDR1 as MNHEY and CDR2 as SVGAGI. Noted time point: patch test 2, 6 weeks after DPC sensitization. Treatment indicated: therapeutic diphenylcyclopropenone sensitization with weekly scalp DPC. These data are taken from a study of human T cells and chemical hapten exposure. Overall study results and limits: Versus controls, expanded TCRs had significantly more large CDR3 similarity clusters.

The study used a library that attached unique molecular identifiers to individual cDNA molecules. One entry per CDR3 protein results from TCRdb running MiXCR on the RACE reads. The sample carries about 380,000 distinct CDR3 sequences, about 6.3% recorded once. Sequences were derived from whole blood, sampled in connection with sensitization to the hapten diphenylcyclopropenone (DPC). The source is a woman aged 18-30 years with alopecia areata. Some clones in this sample may be carry-over from other donors' samples. The rearrangement uses TRBV6-5 and TRBJ1-1, with 7 bases lining up with TRBD1. The CDR3 region is CASSRGGWDTEAFF. The DNA of the CDR3 is TGTGCCAGCAGTCGAGGGGGCTGGGATACTGAAGCTTTCTTT.